This T cell receptor (beta chain) comes out of a study of Graves' ophthalmopathy and Graves' hyperthyroidism. At the level of the study: Peripheral blood was gathered at first diagnosis, ahead of any treatment whatsoever.

RNA transcripts were the source from which TCR beta CDR3 regions were amplified. An opening RT-PCR round employed HTBI primers and preceded a second-round multiplex PCR. TCRdb re-called the multiplex PCR reads through MiXCR, storing one row per CDR3 protein. The sample contains roughly 700,000 distinct CDR3 sequences, roughly two fifths of which appear only once. The authors diagnosed from clinical symptoms, serum thyroxine, TRAb, thyroid ultrasound and orbital computed tomography. The table lists this clonotype with a few counts. The material sequenced was peripheral blood. This TCR came from an adult man with Graves' ophthalmopathy.

DNA for the CDR3: TGTGCCAGCAGCTTAGGGGGGGACGTTACTGAAGCTTTCTTT. It specifies CASSLGGDVTEAFF. J is TRBJ1-1 and V is TRBV5-5; possibly TRBD1 for D (6 bases). This CDR3 is 14 amino acids long. Germline values: CDR1 SGHKS, CDR2 YYEKEE (reference sequence). With 2 bases removed from V and 5 bases from J, the gap between germline ends came to 13 bases.